Following are 21 T cell receptor beta chains from one sample sequenced in a study of Graves' ophthalmopathy and Graves' hyperthyroidism. Researchers took RNA transcripts and amplified TCR beta CDR3 regions from them. A first-round RT-PCR used HTBI primers, followed by a second-round multiplex PCR. From the multiplex PCR reads, TCRdb called clonotypes with MiXCR, one entry per CDR3 protein. Of hundreds of thousands of distinct CDR3 sequences listed, roughly two fifths are singletons. The specimen was peripheral blood. These receptors were collected from an adult man with Graves' ophthalmopathy.

Concerning this clonotype: A read error is likely, as this CDR3 ends without the conserved phenylalanine or tryptophan. The J gene is TRBJ2-2, the V gene TRBV7-2; 14 bases match TRBD2. CDR3 size: 20 residues. Trimming at V came to 5 bases and at J to 8 bases, leaving 19 bases not matched to a gene. Germline lookup yields CDR1 SGHTA and CDR2 FQGNSA. The DNA of the CDR3 is TGTGCCAGCAGCCTTGGCTTGGGACTAGCGGGAGTCAGGTCGCCGGGGGAGCTGTTTTCT. Translation gives CASSLGLGLAGVRSPGELFS.

This chain connects TRBV12-3 or TRBV12-4 to TRBJ1-5, with D possibly matching TRBD1 (5 bases). The length of the CDR3 is 13 residues. The CDR3 bases are TGTGCTAGTGCCCAAGGGACGGGTCAGCCCCAGCATTTT. This sequence encodes CASAQGTGQPQHF.

The chain carries TRBV15 and TRBJ1-2, with D perhaps matching TRBD1 (5 bases). Germline V CDR1 and CDR2: LNHNV, YYDKDF (reference sequence). The V end lost 3 bases, the J end lost 7 bases, and 9 bases lay between the germline ends. The CDR3 consists of 12 residues. CDR3: CATSSGTAGYTF. The CDR3 nucleotides read TGTGCCACCAGCAGCGGGACGGCTGGCTACACCTTC. Based on the CDR3 plus reference TRBV15 and TRBJ1-2, the full variable domain is DAMVIQNPRYQVTQFGKPVTLSCSQTLNHNVMYWYQQKSSQAPKLLFHYYDKDFNNEADTPDNFQSRRPNTSFCFLDIRSPGLGDTAMYLCATSSGTAGYTFGSGTRLTVV.

This clonotype was found many times. This chain links TRBV7-9 with TRBJ2-5; D unclear. CDR3 length: 13 residues. V lost 3 bases to trimming and J lost 3 bases, with 8 bases between them. Germline-derived CDR1 and CDR2 are SEHNR and FQNEAQ (reference sequence). The CDR3 here is CASSFRPEETQYF. In DNA, the CDR3 is TGTGCCAGCAGCTTTCGACCGGAAGAGACCCAGTACTTC. The full variable domain, completed using reference TRBV7-9 and TRBJ2-5, is DTGVSQNPRHKITKRGQNVTFRCDPISEHNRLYWYRQTLGQGPEFLTYFQNEAQLEKSRLLSDRFSAERPKGSFSTLEIQRTEQGDSAMYLCASSFRPEETQYFGPGTRLLVL.

This clonotype was counted many times. This chain connects TRBV7-9 to TRBJ1-5; D gene ambiguous. The V gene's germline CDR1 is SEHNR and CDR2 FQNEAQ (reference sequence). The V end lost 3 bases, the J end lost 3 bases, and 6 bases lay between the germline ends. The CDR3 extends over 13 amino acids. The DNA for the CDR3 is TGTGCCAGCAGCTTGGAACACAATCAGCCCCAGCATTTT. Translating it yields CASSLEHNQPQHF.

The chain employs TRBV11-2 and TRBJ2-3, with 9 bases that match TRBD1. Germline CDR1 and CDR2: SGHAT and FQNNGV. V lost 6 bases, J lost 6 bases, and 13 bases stayed unmatched. There are 16 residues in the CDR3. CDR3: CASRPGQGNRIDTQYF. Written as DNA, the CDR3 is TGTGCCAGCAGACCGGGACAGGGAAATCGGATCGATACGCAGTATTTT. The whole variable domain, remainder taken from reference TRBV11-2 and TRBJ2-3, is EAGVAQSPRYKIIEKRQSVAFWCNPISGHATLYWYQQILGQGPKLLIQFQNNGVVDDSQLPKDRFSAERLKGVDSTLKIQPAKLEDSAVYLCASRPGQGNRIDTQYFGPGTRLTVL.

In its sample, this clonotype was seen many times. The junction departs from germline at one end; a sequencing error may be responsible. The J gene is TRBJ2-7, the V gene TRBV10-2; D remains ambiguous. The CDR3 length is 11 residues. Germline V gene lookup returns CDR1 WSHSY and CDR2 SAAADI. The CDR3 bases are TGTGCTAGTGGCTCAAGCTACGAGCAGTACTTC. It yields the protein CASGSSYEQYF.

This rearrangement joins TRBV20-1 to TRBJ2-2; 7 bases are shared with TRBD2. This CDR3 has 14 residues. The junction had 5 bases not matched to a gene; V was cut back by 0 bases and J by 7 bases. Germline V CDR1 and CDR2: DFQATT, SNEGSKA (reference sequence). DNA of the CDR3: TGCAGTGCTAGAGACCTCGGCGGGGGCGGGGAGCTGTTTTTT. Its protein is CSARDLGGGGELFF.

This clonotype has at least ten counts. The chain combines TRBV6-6 with TRBJ1-1, with D possibly TRBD1 on 5 matching bases. In germline, CDR1 is MNHNY, CDR2 SVGAGI (reference sequence). Trimming took off 0 bases at V and 1 base at J, with 9 bases between the two ends. CDR3 length: 15 residues. Here the CDR3 reads CASSYSRTPNTEAFF. The CDR3 bases are TGTGCCAGCAGTTACTCGAGGACACCGAACACTGAAGCTTTCTTT.

Details on this clonotype: With a much larger clone just one base away, this may be a read error. This chain joins TRBV7-9 and TRBJ1-4, with no clear D. Trimming took off 3 bases at V and 3 bases at J, with 14 bases between the two ends. The CDR3 runs 16 residues. Germline lookup yields CDR1 SEHNR and CDR2 FQNEAQ (reference sequence). CDR3 sequence: CASSLETTAANEKLFF. The CDR3 bases are TGTGCCAGCAGCTTGGAGACAACAGCAGCTAATGAAAAACTGTTTTTT. Together with reference TRBV7-9 and TRBJ1-4, the CDR3 gives the full variable domain: DTGVSQNPRHKITKRGQNVTFRCDPISEHNRLYWYRQTLGQGPEFLTYFQNEAQLEKSRLLSDRFSAERPKGSFSTLEIQRTEQGDSAMYLCASSLETTAANEKLFFGSGTQLSVL.

As regards this clonotype: It may be a read error: a sequence one base away is much more abundant. This chain connects TRBV5-1 to TRBJ2-7; no firm D call. Germline V gene lookup returns CDR1 SGHRS and CDR2 YFSETQ. The CDR3 runs 11 residues. CDR3 sequence reads: CANSHLREQYF. In nucleotides, the CDR3 is TGCGCCAACAGCCACTTACGCGAGCAGTACTTC. The complete variable domain, with remaining parts taken from reference TRBV5-1 and TRBJ2-7, reads KAGVTQTPRYLIKTRGQQVTLSCSPISGHRSVSWYQQTPGQGLQFLFEYFSETQRNKGNFPGRFSGRQFSNSRSEMNVSTLELGDSALYLCANSHLREQYFGPGTRLTVT.

This clonotype was observed at least ten times. J is TRBJ1-1 and V is TRBV7-9; 7 bases match TRBD1. V dropped 5 bases and J dropped 3; count of bases not matched to a gene: 6. The CDR3 has 14 residues. Per germline, CDR1 SEHNR and CDR2 FQNEAQ (reference sequence). CDR3 bases: TGTGCCAGCAGCAACCGACAGGGCTACACTGAAGCTTTCTTT. Translation gives CASSNRQGYTEAFF.

The table lists this clonotype with many counts. The V gene is TRBV2, the J gene TRBJ2-6; D is undetermined. CDR1 is SNHLY, CDR2 FYNNEI, per germline. Trimming stripped 6 bases from V and 1 base from J, with 4 bases between. The length of the CDR3 is 13 residues. The DNA of the CDR3 is TGTGCCAGCAGCGTATCTGGGGCCAACGTCCTGACTTTC. Its protein product is CASSVSGANVLTF.

This clonotype was detected ten times or more. At one boundary the junction diverges from the germline segment, which might be a read error. J is TRBJ1-3 and V is TRBV7-9; 8 bases align to TRBD1. This CDR3 is built from 15 residues. The germline gives CDR1 SEHNR, CDR2 FQNEAQ (reference sequence). This CDR3 is CASSGQGASGNTIYF. CDR3 sequence (DNA): TGCGCCAGCAGCGGGCAGGGGGCCTCTGGAAACACCATATATTTT.

This clonotype was detected only once. The chain couples TRBV7-9 to TRBJ2-5; 7 positions agree with TRBD1. V lost 9 bases to trimming and J lost 3 bases; unmatched junction nucleotides: 19. In germline, CDR1 is SEHNR, CDR2 FQNEAQ (reference sequence). This CDR3 spans 17 amino acids. The chain's CDR3 is CASSVTGNRGTEETQYF. In nucleotides, the CDR3 is TGTGCCAGTAGTGTGACAGGGAATAGGGGCACTGAAGAGACCCAGTACTTC.

V gene TRBV10-3 combines with J gene TRBJ1-1, with 9 bases identical to TRBD1. V lost 4 bases, J lost 1 base, and 1 base stayed unmatched. The length of the CDR3 is 14 residues. Germline CDR1 ENHRY, CDR2 SYGVKD. This CDR3 reads CAISGGQGNTEAFF. The CDR3 DNA follows: TGTGCCATCAGTGGGGGACAGGGGAACACTGAAGCTTTCTTT.

About this clonotype itself: A much larger clone sits a single nucleotide away, making a read error possible. This sequence joins TRBV10-3 and TRBJ1-2; D call uncertain. The V gene's germline CDR1 is ENHRY and CDR2 SYGVKD. Deletions cut 5 bases from V and 5 bases from J, with 18 bases between. The CDR3 covers 15 residues. The CDR3 nucleotides read TGTGCCATCAGTTTTATCTTGGGAGCCCGATATGGCTACACCTTC. This sequence encodes CAISFILGARYGYTF.

V gene TRBV2 combines with J gene TRBJ1-5, with TRBD1 matching over 8 bases. Trimming removed 5 bases from V and 7 bases from J; junction bases left unmatched: 7. The CDR3 runs 14 residues. Germline V gene sequence: CDR1 SNHLY, CDR2 FYNNEI. CDR3 region: CASSLQGDGQPQHF. The DNA of the CDR3 is TGTGCCAGCAGTCTACAGGGGGACGGACAGCCCCAGCATTTT.

In its sample, this clonotype was seen many times. The rearrangement joins TRBV9 to TRBJ1-2; D remains ambiguous. With 0 bases removed from V and 8 bases from J, the gap between germline ends came to 14 bases. The CDR3 spans 14 residues. Looked up from germline, CDR1 is SGDLS and CDR2 is YYNGEE. The CDR3 reads CASSVEGGGRGYTF. CDR3 sequence (DNA): TGTGCCAGCAGCGTAGAGGGCGGTGGCAGGGGCTACACCTTC.

The J gene is TRBJ2-7, the V gene TRBV10-3; 7 nucleotides match TRBD2. Looked up from germline, CDR1 is ENHRY and CDR2 is SYGVKD. Trimming cost V 3 bases and J 9 bases; bases outside gene matches: 2. The CDR3 has 11 residues. The CDR3 DNA sequence: TGTGCCATCAGTGACGGGGGGATGCAGTACTTC. Encoded protein: CAISDGGMQYF.

This clonotype was counted ten times or more. CDR3 in amino acids: CSARDNLNYGYTF. The CDR3, as DNA: TGCAGTGCTAGAGATAACCTTAACTATGGCTACACCTTC. The rearrangement uses TRBV20-1 and TRBJ1-2; D is unclear. Trimming took off 0 bases at V and 1 base at J, with 6 bases between the two ends. The CDR3 has 13 amino acids. The germline CDR1 and CDR2 sequences are DFQATT and SNEGSKA (reference sequence).